The rows below give T cell receptor beta chains drawn from one sample of a study of ipilimumab plus nivolumab after autologous stem cell transplantation. Clones were read by immunoSEQ multiplex PCR, and TCRdb kept only the in-frame ones, dropping some. The profile shows under 20,000 clones, under 85% of them singletons. The sequencing used PBMCs, collected in a trial of ipilimumab plus nivolumab as post-transplant consolidation. These receptors originate from a male donor with diffuse large B-cell lymphoma. Each CDR3 is given with its conserved first and last residue. The D gene is left open where the match is weak. The listing skips clone size in some rows; elsewhere it reads once, few, many or a size class.

V gene	clone size	J gene	D gene	CDR3 protein	CDR3 DNA
TRBV5-1	.	TRBJ1-2	TRBD1	CASSPTGGADGYTF	TGCGCCAGCAGTCCTACAGGGGGTGCTGATGGCTACACCTTC
TRBV14	.	TRBJ1-1	TRBD1	CASSHLDRGFAEAFF	TGTGCCAGCAGCCATCTCGACAGGGGGTTCGCTGAAGCTTTCTTT
TRBV30	.	TRBJ1-4	.	CAWSVRDEKLFF	TGTGCCTGGAGTGTACGGGATGAAAAACTGTTTTTT
TRBV5-1	.	TRBJ2-2	TRBD2	CASSLATSGTYTGELFF	TGCGCCAGCAGCTTGGCGACTAGCGGGACGTACACCGGGGAGCTGTTTTTT
TRBV27	.	TRBJ1-2	TRBD1	CASRPGGDGYTF	TGTGCCAGCAGACCAGGGGGGGATGGCTACACCTTC
TRBV27	.	TRBJ1-2	.	CASSLTFARAGYTF	TGTGCCAGCAGTTTGACGTTCGCCAGGGCCGGCTACACCTTC
TRBV5-1	.	TRBJ2-5	TRBD2	CASSSRGLAGEETQYF	TGCGCCAGCAGCTCCCGGGGACTAGCGGGAGAGGAGACCCAGTACTTC
TRBV7-7	.	TRBJ2-5	TRBD1	CASSLGGTGRQETQYF	TGTGCTAGCAGCTTAGGGGGGACAGGGCGGCAAGAGACCCAGTACTTC
TRBV7-9	.	TRBJ1-1	TRBD1	CASSLQGAKNTEAFF	TGTGCCAGCAGCTTACAGGGGGCCAAGAACACTGAAGCTTTCTTT
TRBV13	.	TRBJ1-3	.	CASSFSPSSGNTIYF	TGTGCCAGCAGCTTCTCCCCGAGCTCTGGAAACACCATATATTTT
TRBV6-4	.	TRBJ2-1	TRBD1	CARSGQGFDEQFF	TGTGCCAGAAGCGGACAGGGCTTCGATGAGCAGTTCTTC
TRBV5-1	.	TRBJ1-1	.	CASSQPLRNTEAFF	TGCGCCAGCAGCCAGCCTTTAAGGAACACTGAAGCTTTCTTT
TRBV5-8	.	TRBJ2-1	TRBD2	CASLSGRTYNEQFF	TGTGCCAGCCTTAGCGGGAGGACGTACAATGAGCAGTTCTTC
TRBV30	few	TRBJ2-1	.	CAWSMPGPYNEQFF	TGTGCCTGGAGTATGCCAGGCCCCTACAATGAGCAGTTCTTC
TRBV5-1	.	TRBJ2-5	.	CASSQVQETQYF	TGCGCCAGCAGCCAAGTCCAAGAGACCCAGTACTTC
TRBV9	.	TRBJ2-1	TRBD2	CASSVRANSGGVNEQFF	TGTGCCAGCAGCGTGCGGGCTAATAGCGGGGGGGTAAATGAGCAGTTCTTC
TRBV30	.	TRBJ2-7	.	CAWSDEWGLSSYEQYF	TGTGCCTGGTCCGACGAGTGGGGGCTTAGCTCCTACGAGCAGTACTTC
TRBV28	.	TRBJ2-3	TRBD2	CAGSGSVGTDTQYF	TGTGCCGGAAGCGGGAGTGTCGGCACAGATACGCAGTATTTT
TRBV10-2	.	TRBJ1-1	TRBD1	CASSAGTGYFAEAFF	TGCGCCAGCAGCGCCGGGACAGGTTACTTCGCTGAAGCTTTCTTT
TRBV7-3	.	TRBJ1-1	TRBD1	CASSSGQGTEAFF	TGTGCCAGCAGCTCTGGACAGGGCACTGAAGCTTTCTTT
TRBV6-1	.	TRBJ1-1	TRBD1	CASSVRGQGDTEAFF	TGTGCCAGCAGTGTACGAGGACAGGGAGACACTGAAGCTTTCTTT
TRBV10-3	.	TRBJ1-4	.	CAISESKQEIEKLFF	TGTGCCATCAGTGAATCGAAGCAGGAGATTGAAAAACTGTTTTTT
TRBV19	.	TRBJ1-2	TRBD1	CASSISLYRGSGYGYTF	TGTGCCAGTAGTATTTCCCTATACAGGGGGTCTGGCTATGGCTACACCTTC
TRBV2	.	TRBJ2-5	.	CASRIPYQETQYF	TGTGCCAGCAGGATTCCGTACCAAGAGACCCAGTACTTC
TRBV7-9	.	TRBJ1-2	TRBD1	CASSALPKTGTGWGYTF	TGTGCCAGCAGCGCATTGCCTAAGACCGGGACAGGGTGGGGCTACACCTTC
TRBV4-1	.	TRBJ2-7	.	CASRRRQGGHEQYF	TGCGCCAGCAGGAGGCGGCAGGGAGGCCACGAGCAGTACTTC
TRBV6-5	.	TRBJ1-4	TRBD1	CASRPRGWGEKLFF	TGTGCCAGCAGGCCCAGGGGGTGGGGTGAAAAACTGTTTTTT
TRBV11-3	.	TRBJ2-3	TRBD1	CASSPGPGQGTDTQYF	TGTGCCAGCAGCCCAGGACCGGGACAGGGGACAGATACGCAGTATTTT
TRBV18	.	TRBJ2-1	TRBD1	CASSSITGTGPYNEQFF	TGTGCCAGCTCGTCTATAACCGGGACAGGGCCCTACAATGAGCAGTTCTTC
TRBV19	few	TRBJ2-7	.	CASSSRGGGRLREQYF	TGTGCCAGTAGTTCCCGGGGTGGCGGAAGGCTACGAGAGCAGTACTTC
TRBV7-9	medium-sized	TRBJ1-2	TRBD1	CASRTTGANSYGYTF	TGTGCCAGCAGAACGACAGGGGCCAATAGCTATGGCTACACCTTC
TRBV2	.	TRBJ2-7	TRBD2	CASRGGTSGYEQYF	TGTGCCAGCAGGGGGGGGACTAGCGGTTACGAGCAGTACTTC
TRBV5-1	.	TRBJ2-3	.	CASSFIKGEVEDTQYF	TGCGCCAGCAGCTTCATTAAGGGGGAAGTGGAAGATACGCAGTATTTT
TRBV7-2	.	TRBJ1-2	.	CASSPTGAGLNYGYTF	TGTGCCAGCAGCCCTACCGGGGCTGGACTTAACTATGGCTACACCTTC
TRBV27	.	TRBJ1-1	.	CASTGGGAGTEAFF	TGTGCCAGCACCGGAGGGGGGGCTGGTACTGAAGCTTTCTTT
TRBV18	.	TRBJ2-1	.	CASSTDYNEQFF	TGTGCCAGCTCGACGGACTACAATGAGCAGTTCTTC
TRBV6-5	.	TRBJ2-3	TRBD2	CASRPPGLASDTQYF	TGTGCCAGCAGACCTCCGGGACTAGCCTCAGATACGCAGTATTTT
TRBV15	.	TRBJ1-4	.	CATSRRVLGEKLFF	TGTGCCACCAGCAGAAGGGTCTTAGGAGAAAAACTGTTTTTT
TRBV2	.	TRBJ1-4	.	CASRKGQSNEKLFF	TGTGCCAGCAGAAAGGGGCAGAGTAATGAAAAACTGTTTTTT
TRBV9	few	TRBJ2-5	TRBD2	CASSPQAGVLQETQYF	TGTGCCAGCAGCCCCCAAGCGGGAGTGTTGCAAGAGACCCAGTACTTC
TRBV7-9	.	TRBJ2-5	TRBD1	CASTGTGQETQYF	TGTGCCAGCACCGGGACAGGGCAAGAGACCCAGTACTTC
TRBV14	.	TRBJ1-1	.	CASSPYLNTEAFF	TGTGCCAGCAGCCCGTACCTTAACACTGAAGCTTTCTTT
TRBV6-1	.	TRBJ2-3	.	CASRRQIPDTQYF	TGTGCCAGCAGGCGACAGATCCCAGATACGCAGTATTTT
TRBV7-8	few	TRBJ1-4	.	CASSLELNGEKLFF	TGTGCCAGCAGCTTGGAATTGAATGGGGAAAAACTGTTTTTT
TRBV16	.	TRBJ2-7	.	CASSSRGHEQYF	TGTGCCAGCAGCTCACGGGGACACGAGCAGTACTTC
TRBV19	.	TRBJ2-3	TRBD2	CASSSSGGAGTQYF	TGTGCCAGTAGTTCTAGCGGGGGGGCAGGTACGCAGTATTTT
TRBV4-1	.	TRBJ2-1	TRBD2	CASSQDRSSGGYNEQFF	TGCGCCAGCAGCCAAGATCGCAGTAGCGGGGGCTACAATGAGCAGTTCTTC
TRBV7-9	.	TRBJ2-1	.	CATQDSNEQFF	TGTGCCACCCAAGATAGTAATGAGCAGTTCTTC
TRBV7-9	.	TRBJ2-1	TRBD2	CASSYGGGSYNEQFF	TGTGCCAGCTCATATGGGGGGGGTTCCTACAATGAGCAGTTCTTC
TRBV29-1	once	TRBJ2-7	TRBD1	CSVYSMLRGQGSYEQYF	TGCAGCGTTTATTCAATGCTAAGGGGACAGGGCTCCTACGAGCAGTACTTC
TRBV7-9	.	TRBJ2-4	.	CASSLVLVTDRNIQYF	TGTGCCAGCAGCTTAGTCCTAGTGACGGACCGAAACATTCAGTACTTC
TRBV2	.	TRBJ2-1	.	CASWEQTSNEQFF	TGTGCCAGCTGGGAACAAACCAGCAATGAGCAGTTCTTC
TRBV9	.	TRBJ2-2	.	CASSVGPGAPQGELFF	TGTGCCAGCAGCGTAGGACCCGGGGCCCCCCAGGGGGAGCTGTTTTTT